This paragraph reports one TCR beta chain. Its antigen is as yet unknown. Repertoires were generated with immunoSEQ multiplex PCR, while TCRdb's copy carries only in-frame clones and drops some. The sample has about 350,000 clones; 80% to 90% are singletons. This entry is derived from a study of Ad26.COV2.S vaccination and SARS-CoV-2 variants. CDR3 size: 15 residues. Broader study findings: Whether participants received vaccine or placebo, their non-spike TCR breadth was similar. The placebo group had lower spike-specific TCR breadth than the vaccine recipients did. Breadth and depth estimates from TCRs may understate total T cell responses.

Documented treatment: over 15 received Ad26.COV2.S at low or high dose, single or two shots; about 5 received placebo; per-sample allocation not given. Specimens were obtained on day 63 following the first vaccine or placebo injection. The rearrangement links TRBV21-1 to TRBJ1-5. TRBV21-1 is tagged as a pseudogene. Sequenced here: peripheral blood, sampled in a trial of Ad26.COV2.S vaccine versus placebo. This receptor was obtained from a person between 18 and 65 years old who received the Ad26.COV2.S COVID-19 vaccine or a placebo. In DNA form, the CDR3 reads TGTGCCAGCAAACCGTGGGTTTACGGGGAACAGCCCCAGCATTTT. It yields the protein CASKPWVYGEQPQHF.